This T cell receptor (beta chain) is from a study of cytomegalovirus exposure and HLA in healthy donors. Study-level background: T cells numbering about 180 million yielded fewer than 140 million unique TCR beta sequences in an earlier analysis.

Concerning this clone: Its cognate antigen is unknown.

Germline assignment: CDR1 SGDLS and CDR2 YYNGEE. V lost 3 bases to trimming and J lost 5 bases; unmatched junction nucleotides: 9. The CDR3 is 15 amino acids. Findings of the study overall: Reported performance of the classifier showed diagnosis of cytomegalovirus status with high specificity and sensitivity. Previous analysis showed most TCR beta V segments were productive about 87% or about 30% of the time. TCR beta chains numbering 164 were designated cytomegalovirus-associated.

Primers for the PCR totalled 60 Vbeta and 13 Jbeta. TCRdb keeps only in-frame clones here, not all; method: immunoSEQ multiplex PCR. The sample includes 150,000 to 200,000 clones, around three quarters of them seen just once. The rearrangement links TRBV9 to TRBJ1-1; TRBD1 aligns across 8 bases. The sequencing sample was made of PBMCs. This sequence was found in a man aged 40-55 years in good health and CMV-seronegative. DNA for the CDR3: TGTGCCAGCAGCGCCCGGGACAGGTTACGAACTGAAGCTTTCTTT. Protein sequence: CASSARDRLRTEAFF.